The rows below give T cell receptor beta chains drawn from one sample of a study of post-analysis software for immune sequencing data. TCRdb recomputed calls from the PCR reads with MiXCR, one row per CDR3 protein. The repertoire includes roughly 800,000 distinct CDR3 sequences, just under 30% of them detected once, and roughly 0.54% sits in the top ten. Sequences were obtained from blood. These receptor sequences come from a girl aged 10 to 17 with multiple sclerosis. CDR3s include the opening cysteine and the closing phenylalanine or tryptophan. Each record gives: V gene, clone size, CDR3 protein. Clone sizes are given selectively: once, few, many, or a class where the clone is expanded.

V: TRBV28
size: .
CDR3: CAGSLTEQFF

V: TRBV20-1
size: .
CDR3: CSARKESGWGGQPQHF

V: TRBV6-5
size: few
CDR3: CASSQRSYNEQFF

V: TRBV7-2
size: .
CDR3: CAGSFSGGGYNEQFF

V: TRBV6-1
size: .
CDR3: CASISGLNNEKLFF

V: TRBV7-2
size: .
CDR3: CANSPRRGLVEKLFF

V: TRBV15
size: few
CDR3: CATSRAISGANVLTF

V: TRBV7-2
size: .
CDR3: CASSLAGQVYEQYF

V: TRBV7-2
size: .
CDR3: CASSSPWASGSSYNEQYF

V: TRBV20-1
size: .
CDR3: CSKGPGYTF

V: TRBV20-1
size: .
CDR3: CSATGGTGGTGEKLFF

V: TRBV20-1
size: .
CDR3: CSATKPDRGWQFF

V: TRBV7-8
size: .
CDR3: CASSLAGPSGGSGYTF

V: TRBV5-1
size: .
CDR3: CASSSRENTEAFF

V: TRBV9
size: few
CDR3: CASSLRTGPTYEQYF

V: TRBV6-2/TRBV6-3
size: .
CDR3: CASSTPRGAKPKETQYF

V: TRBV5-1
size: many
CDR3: CASSLAPDTQYF